Below are 32 T cell receptor beta chains sequenced from a single sample in a study of blood T cell repertoires in COVID-19. Clones were read by immunoSEQ multiplex PCR, and TCRdb kept only the in-frame ones, dropping some. The sample includes roughly 68,000 clones, under 85% of them seen just once. Sequenced sample: peripheral blood. All receptors come from a man aged 60 to 75 with COVID-19, enrolled during active disease.

The chain uses TRBV2 and TRBJ1-2; D unclear. V was clipped by 3 bases and J by 8 bases, with 13 bases between them. There are 13 residues in the CDR3. Germline values: CDR1 SNHLY, CDR2 FYNNEI. The CDR3 bases are TGTGCCAGCAGTGATTACCGGGGTGGAGGCTACACCTTC. As protein: CASSDYRGGGYTF. Complete variable domain (other parts from reference TRBV2 and TRBJ1-2): EPEVTQTPSHQVTQMGQEVILRCVPISNHLYFYWYRQILGQKVEFLVSFYNNEISEKSEIFDDQFSVERPDGSNFTLKIRSTKLEDSAMYFCASSDYRGGGYTFGSGTRLTVV.

The CDR3 is CASRITSGDGYTF. Written as DNA, the CDR3 is TGTGCCAGCAGGATTACCTCAGGGGATGGCTACACCTTC. V gene TRBV2 combines with J gene TRBJ1-2; a weak D match, TRBD1 (6 bases). Trimming took off 6 bases at V and 6 bases at J, with 14 bases between the two ends. The CDR3 is made up of 13 amino acids. Germline V gene data show CDR1 as SNHLY and CDR2 as FYNNEI.

This clone was seen many times. This chain uses TRBV9 with TRBJ2-3, with D possibly being TRBD2 (6 bases). Germline V CDR1 and CDR2: SGDLS, YYNGEE. CDR3 length: 14 residues. V was pared by 0 bases and J by 5 bases, with 10 bases between. The DNA for the CDR3 is TGTGCCAGCAGCGTAGTTGGAGCGGGAGATACGCAGTATTTT. This encodes CASSVVGAGDTQYF.

This rearrangement joins TRBV7-9 to TRBJ2-3; the match to TRBD2 covers 7 bases. This CDR3 contains 17 residues. The V gene end was trimmed by 0 bases and the J gene end by 4 bases; junction bases not matched to a gene: 10. CDR1 and CDR2 (germline): SEHNR, FQNEAQ (reference sequence). CDR3 in amino acids: CASSLAWTRKWSDTQYF. The CDR3 bases are TGTGCCAGCAGCTTAGCTTGGACTAGGAAATGGTCAGATACGCAGTATTTT.

In this sample, this clone turned up a few times. This chain connects TRBV5-1 to TRBJ2-2, with D hard to call. This CDR3 is built from 15 residues. The germline gives CDR1 SGHRS, CDR2 YFSETQ. V was pared by 1 base and J by 0 bases, with 7 bases between. The CDR3 loop reads CASSLTNPNTGELFF. In DNA form, the CDR3 reads TGCGCCAGCAGCTTGACTAACCCGAACACCGGGGAGCTGTTTTTT.

CDR3 DNA: TGTGCCAGTAGTCACCTAGCGGGAAGCTCCTACGAGCAGTACTTC. It specifies CASSHLAGSSYEQYF. The rearrangement links TRBV19 to TRBJ2-7; 9 nucleotides line up with TRBD2. Trimming cost V 5 bases and J 0 bases; bases outside gene matches: 5. The CDR3 has 15 residues. CDR1 and CDR2 from the germline V gene are LNHDA and SQIVND (reference sequence).

In its sample, this clone was seen once. The chain joins TRBV4-1 to TRBJ2-2, with D unresolved. Germline V lookup: CDR1 MGHRA, CDR2 YSYEKL. The V end lost 0 bases, the J end lost 2 bases, and 7 bases lay between the germline ends. The CDR3 loop spans 15 amino acids. CDR3 bases: TGCGCCAGCAGCCAAGAGCTCAGAAACACCGGGGAGCTGTTTTTT. Translating gives CASSQELRNTGELFF.

The rearrangement links TRBV7-2 to TRBJ2-5, with a tentative D call TRBD2 (6 bases). Trimming removed 5 bases from V and 4 bases from J, with 17 bases in between. Germline CDR1 SGHTA, CDR2 FQGNSA. The CDR3 is 15 residues long. CDR3 coding DNA: TGTGCCAGCAGCCCCCCGGGACTCAGGATAGAGACCCAGTACTTC. Protein product: CASSPPGLRIETQYF.

The V call is TRBV4-1, the J call TRBJ2-5, with 13 bases aligning to TRBD2. Looked up from germline, CDR1 is MGHRA and CDR2 is YSYEKL. After removal of 4 bases from V and 2 bases from J, the junction contained 10 bases not matched to a gene. This CDR3 comprises 18 residues. The CDR3 sequence is CASSRSPGLAGQQETQYF. The CDR3 DNA follows: TGCGCCAGCAGCCGAAGCCCGGGACTAGCGGGGCAGCAAGAGACCCAGTACTTC.

The CDR3 here is CASSVGGGTSGVNEQFF. DNA of the CDR3: TGTGCCAGCAGCGTAGGAGGGGGGACTAGCGGGGTGAATGAGCAGTTCTTC. This chain uses TRBV9 with TRBJ2-1, with TRBD2 matching over 13 bases. The CDR3 covers 17 residues. The V gene's germline CDR1 is SGDLS and CDR2 YYNGEE. V shed 0 bases and J 7 bases; nucleotides not matched to a gene: 7.

The chain couples TRBV6-6 to TRBJ1-2, with TRBD1 matching over 10 bases. The J segment lost 7 bases and the V segment lost 5 bases, leaving 4 bases of the junction unmatched. Germline V gene sequence: CDR1 MNHNY, CDR2 SVGAGI (reference sequence). The CDR3 runs to 13 residues. CDR3 residues: CASSLRDRGGYTF. CDR3 coding DNA: TGTGCCAGCAGTCTCCGGGACAGGGGTGGCTACACCTTC.

Ten or more counts support this clone. The chain uses TRBV4-2 and TRBJ1-4; tentatively, D is TRBD1 (5 bases). This CDR3 has 15 residues. V was cut by 0 bases and J by 8 bases, with 13 bases left in between. The germline gives CDR1 LGHNA, CDR2 YNFKEQ. DNA for the CDR3: TGTGCCAGCAGCCAAGATATGCAGGGCGAAGAAAAACTGTTTTTT. Translating it yields CASSQDMQGEEKLFF.

The genes are TRBV5-1 and TRBJ1-6; possible D gene TRBD1, 6 bases. CDR1 is SGHRS, CDR2 YFSETQ, per germline. The V end was cut by 0 bases, the J end by 8 bases, with 9 bases between. The CDR3 runs to 14 residues. The CDR3 protein is CASSLGQVDSPLHF. CDR3 sequence (DNA): TGCGCCAGCAGCTTGGGACAGGTGGATTCACCCCTCCACTTT.

The chain joins TRBV28 to TRBJ1-6, with 10 bases that match TRBD1. Germline CDR1 MDHEN, CDR2 SYDVKM. V dropped 6 bases and J dropped 9; count of bases not matched to a gene: 14. The CDR3 totals 17 residues. CDR3 bases: TGTGCCAGCAGATCCCGGACAGGGGGATTATCCCCTTCACCCCTCCACTTT. Translation gives CASRSRTGGLSPSPLHF.

The chain is built from TRBV10-3 and TRBJ2-5; 13 bases map to TRBD2. V was pared by 3 bases and J by 1 base, with 2 bases of the junction left unmatched. This CDR3 spans 16 amino acids. Germline-derived CDR1 and CDR2 are ENHRY and SYGVKD. CDR3 sequence (DNA): TGTGCCATCAGTGACCGACTAGCGGGAGGCCAAGAGACCCAGTACTTC. Its translation is CAISDRLAGGQETQYF.

The J gene is TRBJ1-6, the V gene TRBV6-5; weak D call: TRBD1 (5 bases). From germline, CDR1 is MNHEY and CDR2 SVGAGI. The V gene lost 7 bases and the J gene lost 12 bases, with 19 bases spanning the gap. The CDR3 covers 14 residues. The DNA for the CDR3 is TGTGCCAGCACTCCTACCGGGGGAATTCTACCCCTCCACTTT. It is translated as CASTPTGGILPLHF.

A word on this clone: One junction end disagrees with the germline gene, perhaps due to a read error. The chain couples TRBV25-1 to TRBJ2-7; possibly TRBD2 for D (6 bases). The germline V gene has CDR1 MGHDK and CDR2 SYGVNS. CDR3 length equals 11 residues. The CDR3 bases are TGTGCCAGCAGCGGGGGATACGTGCAGTACTTC. It yields the protein CASSGGYVQYF.

The CDR3 sequence is CASSGAGGEETQYF. The CDR3 DNA reads as TGCGCCAGCAGCGGAGCGGGGGGAGAAGAGACCCAGTACTTC. The chain carries TRBV5-1 and TRBJ2-5, with 9 bases aligning to TRBD2. This CDR3 contains 14 residues. With V trimmed by 4 bases and J by 3 bases, 4 bases remained unmatched. CDR1 is SGHRS and CDR2 is YFSETQ in the germline V gene.

The rearrangement joins TRBV5-1 to TRBJ2-3; 8 bases align to TRBD2. V was clipped by 4 bases and J by 0 bases; unmatched bases: 10. The CDR3 is 17 amino acids. Germline V gene lookup returns CDR1 SGHRS and CDR2 YFSETQ. The CDR3 nucleotides read TGCGCCAGCAGCCCCGGGACTAGGGGCTCTAGCACAGATACGCAGTATTTT. Translated: CASSPGTRGSSTDTQYF.

This chain joins TRBV27 and TRBJ1-2, with D hard to call. V dropped 3 bases and J dropped 5 bases, with 19 bases sitting between them. Per germline, CDR1 MNHEY and CDR2 SMNVEV (reference sequence). The CDR3 is made up of 16 amino acids. CDR3 in DNA: TGTGCCAGCAGTTTCCAACCCCCCGGTACGGGGTATGGCTACACCTTC. Translating it yields CASSFQPPGTGYGYTF.

The J gene is TRBJ2-7, the V gene TRBV7-9; TRBD2 agrees at 9 bases. This CDR3 spans 17 amino acids. With 5 bases clipped from V and 2 bases from J, the junction kept 13 bases outside the gene matches. The germline gives CDR1 SEHNR, CDR2 FQNEAQ (reference sequence). CDR3 loop: CASSGDKGGGAPYEQYF. The CDR3, as DNA: TGTGCCAGCAGCGGCGATAAGGGCGGGGGGGCGCCCTACGAGCAGTACTTC.

The chain couples TRBV14 to TRBJ2-1; weak D call: TRBD2 (6 bases). CDR1 SGHDN and CDR2 FVKESK come from the germline V gene. This CDR3 comprises 14 residues. The germline V and J ends were trimmed by 4 bases and 7 bases, with 14 bases remaining between them. The DNA of the CDR3 is TGTGCCAGCAGCCTGGGGACTTACGGAAATGAGCAGTTCTTC. Encoded protein: CASSLGTYGNEQFF.

This chain joins TRBV7-2 and TRBJ2-1, with D possibly matching TRBD2 (6 bases). Germline CDR1 and CDR2: SGHTA and FQGNSA. CDR3 length: 15 residues. The V gene lost 1 base and the J gene lost 3 bases, with 10 bases spanning the gap. The CDR3 DNA sequence: TGTGCCAGCAGCTTAGATCCAGCGGGCTACAATGAGCAGTTCTTC. Its translation is CASSLDPAGYNEQFF.

This clone was found once. The chain joins TRBV3-1 (or the pseudogene TRBV3-2) to TRBJ1-5, with unresolved D. Germline V gene sequence: CDR1 LGHDT, CDR2 YNNKEL (reference sequence). Trimming removed 4 bases from V and 5 bases from J, with 15 bases in between. The CDR3 totals 15 residues. This CDR3 is CASSPTHGGDQPQHF. For the CDR3, the DNA is TGTGCCAGCAGCCCTACACACGGAGGAGATCAGCCCCAGCATTTT.

This clone was picked up a small number of times. J is TRBJ1-3 and V is TRBV11-2; possibly TRBD1 for D (6 bases). The CDR3 runs to 16 residues. The V gene's germline CDR1 is SGHAT and CDR2 FQNNGV. V was pared by 5 bases and J by 2 bases, with 16 bases between. DNA for the CDR3: TGTGCCAGCAGCCCGCGGACAGACCCGACTGGAAACACCATATATTTT. It encodes CASSPRTDPTGNTIYF.

The V call is TRBV7-2, the J call TRBJ2-7, with 8 positions matching TRBD2. The CDR3 loop spans 16 amino acids. V was pared by 5 bases and J by 0 bases, with 9 bases of the junction left unmatched. Germline CDR1 reads SGHTA; CDR2 reads FQGNSA. CDR3 sequence (DNA): TGTGCCAGCAGCCCCCACGGGAGGGCCGACTCCTACGAGCAGTACTTC. Its protein is CASSPHGRADSYEQYF. Full variable domain (remainder filled in from reference TRBV7-2 and TRBJ2-7): GAGVSQSPSNKVTEKGKDVELRCDPISGHTALYWYRQSLGQGLEFLIYFQGNSAPDKSGLPSDRFSAERTGGSVSTLTIQRTQQEDSAVYLCASSPHGRADSYEQYFGPGTRLTVT.

This chain connects TRBV24-1 to TRBJ2-1; 12 bases map to TRBD2. The CDR3 length is 16 residues. The germline V gene encodes CDR1 KGHDR and CDR2 SFDVKD. J lost 7 bases, V lost 3 bases, and 6 bases had no gene match. In nucleotides, the CDR3 is TGTGCCACCAGTGATCCGACTAGCGGGAGCCAGAATGAGCAGTTCTTC. Translated: CATSDPTSGSQNEQFF.

CDR3 loop: CASSQSLTSSQETQYF. The CDR3 nucleotides are TGTGCCAGCAGCCAATCTCTCACTAGTAGTCAAGAGACCCAGTACTTC. This chain uses TRBV4-2 with TRBJ2-5; D perhaps matches TRBD2 (5 bases). Per germline, CDR1 LGHNA and CDR2 YNFKEQ. The CDR3 runs to 16 residues. Between the trimmed V and J ends, which lost 2 bases and 2 bases, there was a span of 15 bases.

The chain couples TRBV5-4 to TRBJ1-6; 8 nucleotides match TRBD1. The CDR3 extends over 15 amino acids. CDR1 and CDR2 (germline): SGHNT, YYREEE (reference sequence). The ends lost 4 bases at V and 7 bases at J; junction bases unmatched: 7. CDR3 region: CASSRSGTGNSPLHF. As DNA, the CDR3 is TGTGCCAGCAGCAGGTCCGGGACAGGAAATTCACCCCTCCACTTT.

Only one count was recorded for this clone. V is TRBV29-1 and J is TRBJ1-1; TRBD1 might be the D (5 bases). Trimming stripped 0 bases from V and 3 bases from J, with 14 bases between. This CDR3 region has 15 residues. CDR1 SQVTM and CDR2 ANQGSEA come from the germline V gene. CDR3 sequence reads: CSVEDGIWGDTEAFF. As DNA, the CDR3 is TGCAGCGTTGAAGACGGAATCTGGGGGGACACTGAAGCTTTCTTT. The variable domain in full, completed from reference TRBV29-1 and TRBJ1-1, reads SAVISQKPSRDICQRGTSLTIQCQVDSQVTMMFWYRQQPGQSLTLIATANQGSEATYESGFVIDKFPISRPNLTFSTLTVSNMSPEDSSIYLCSVEDGIWGDTEAFFGQGTRLTVV.

The V gene is TRBV6-1, the J gene TRBJ2-1; 8 bases are a match to TRBD1. CDR1 and CDR2 (germline): MNHNS, SASEGT. V trimming: 7 bases; J trimming: 9 bases; junction bases outside the gene matches: 11. The CDR3 is 14 residues long. The CDR3 is CASKTPDREFEQFF. The CDR3 nucleotides are TGTGCCAGCAAAACACCGGACAGGGAATTTGAGCAGTTCTTC.

This rearrangement joins TRBV2 to TRBJ2-2, with TRBD2 as a possible D gene (6 bases). Germline CDR1 SNHLY, CDR2 FYNNEI. There are 13 residues in the CDR3. V was trimmed by 7 bases and J by 1 base, leaving 7 bases between them. CDR3: CASMRGNTGELFF. In DNA form, the CDR3 reads TGTGCCAGCATGCGGGGGAACACCGGGGAGCTGTTTTTT.